The 6 T cell receptor beta chains below come from one sample, sequenced in a study of human T cells and chemical hapten exposure. One entry per CDR3 protein results from TCRdb running MiXCR on the RACE reads. Here the sample spans some 350,000 distinct CDR3 sequences, around 6% being singletons. Time point noted: patch test 2, 6 weeks after DPC sensitization. Treatment denoted: therapeutic diphenylcyclopropenone sensitization with weekly scalp DPC. This material consisted of whole blood, taken in connection with sensitization to the hapten diphenylcyclopropenone (DPC). The receptor source for this set is a woman aged 18 to 35 with alopecia areata. Some clones in this sample may be carry-over from other donors' samples.

The chain uses TRBV6-5 and TRBJ2-5; D is unclear. The CDR3 runs to 14 residues. The germline V and J ends were trimmed by 0 bases and 1 base, with 6 bases remaining between them. Per the germline V gene, CDR1 is MNHEY and CDR2 is SVGAGI. The CDR3 is CASSYSNGQETQYF. In DNA, the CDR3 is TGTGCCAGCAGTTACTCGAACGGCCAAGAGACCCAGTACTTC.

The chain uses TRBV4-3 and TRBJ1-1; D gene uncertain. Germline CDR1 LGHNA, CDR2 YSLEER. The length of the CDR3 is 13 residues. The germline V and J ends were trimmed by 4 bases and 6 bases, with 12 bases remaining between them. The CDR3 DNA reads TGCGCCAGCAGCCGGTCTGTGGGCTCTGAAGCTTTCTTT. This codes for CASSRSVGSEAFF.

J is TRBJ2-3 and V is TRBV18; D uncertain. The CDR3 extends over 15 amino acids. Trimming left V 2 bases short and J 2 bases short, with 11 bases between. CDR1 and CDR2 from the germline V gene are KGHSH and LQKENI. DNA of the CDR3: TGTGCCAGCTCACCAATTTCGGGTGCCACAGATACGCAGTATTTT. Protein: CASSPISGATDTQYF.

This clonotype was found many times. CDR3 sequence reads: CSARTGSEKLFF. For the CDR3, the DNA is TGCAGTGCGAGGACAGGGAGTGAAAAACTGTTTTTT. The rearrangement links TRBV20-1 to TRBJ1-4; 8 bases are shared with TRBD1. The germline V gene encodes CDR1 DFQATT and CDR2 SNEGSKA (reference sequence). This CDR3 spans 12 amino acids. V lost 6 bases and J lost 7; bases outside the gene matches: 4.

This clonotype was found many times. V is TRBV5-1 and J is TRBJ2-5; D is possibly TRBD1 (6 bases). The V and J ends lost 5 bases and 2 bases respectively, with 13 bases between them. The CDR3 runs to 14 residues. The germline V gene encodes CDR1 SGHRS and CDR2 YFSETQ. CDR3 sequence (DNA): TGCGCCAGCAGGAGTTCAGGGGCTCAAGAGACCCAGTACTTC. It yields the protein CASRSSGAQETQYF.

This clonotype turned up a few times. Written as DNA, the CDR3 is TGCAGTGCAACGGGACAGGGGGAAAACACCATATATTTT. Translation gives CSATGQGENTIYF. The chain uses TRBV20-1 and TRBJ1-3; 11 bases align to TRBD1. The CDR3 loop spans 13 amino acids. Per germline, CDR1 DFQATT and CDR2 SNEGSKA (reference sequence). The J segment lost 6 bases and the V segment lost 6 bases, leaving 4 bases of the junction unmatched.